Each of the 29 T cell receptor beta chains below was sequenced from the same sample in a study of T cells after yellow fever vaccination. TCRdb re-called the 5' RACE reads with MiXCR, one entry per CDR3 protein. Altogether a few hundred thousand distinct CDR3 sequences are present, roughly 4.3% being singletons, with the ten largest covering around 23%. Sequences were derived from PBMCs, sampled 5 days after the yellow fever booster vaccination. These TCRs come from a man aged 18-30 years who received the YFV17D yellow fever vaccine.

This clonotype was seen ten or more times. The chain uses TRBV7-2 and TRBJ1-1; 10 bases are shared with TRBD1. Germline-derived CDR1 and CDR2 are SGHTA and FQGNSA. The CDR3 runs 15 residues. With 1 base clipped from V and 8 bases from J, the junction kept 7 bases outside the gene matches. The CDR3 is CASSLEATGGLEAFF. In DNA, the CDR3 is TGTGCCAGCAGCTTAGAGGCGACAGGGGGCCTCGAAGCTTTCTTT. The variable domain in full, with the rest retrieved from reference TRBV7-2 and TRBJ1-1, is GAGVSQSPSNKVTEKGKDVELRCDPISGHTALYWYRQSLGQGLEFLIYFQGNSAPDKSGLPSDRFSAERTGGSVSTLTIQRTQQEDSAVYLCASSLEATGGLEAFFGQGTRLTVV.

This clonotype has a count of ten or more. The chain links TRBV4-1 to TRBJ2-7; D tentatively reads TRBD1 or TRBD2 (6 bases each). The CDR3 totals 14 residues. V was pared by 1 base and J by 3 bases, with 10 bases between. The V gene's germline CDR1 is MGHRA and CDR2 YSYEKL. In nucleotides, the CDR3 is TGCGCCAGCAGCCAAGTGGAGGGGGTCTACGAGCAGTACGTC. Translation: CASSQVEGVYEQYV.

This clonotype was detected only a few times. The chain links TRBV7-8 to TRBJ2-1; D is perhaps TRBD2 (6 bases). V was shortened by 5 bases and J by 12 bases, with 14 bases between the two germline ends. The CDR3 has 12 amino acids. CDR1 is SGHVS and CDR2 is FQNEAQ in the germline V gene. The CDR3 loop is CASSEGTVGQFF. DNA for the CDR3: TGTGCCAGCAGCGAAGGGACTGTAGGGCAGTTCTTC.

The chain carries TRBV9 and TRBJ1-5; D remains ambiguous. Trimming shortened V by 3 bases and J by 4 bases, and 8 bases separated the two germline ends. The germline V gene encodes CDR1 SGDLS and CDR2 YYNGEE. CDR3 length: 13 residues. CDR3 nucleotides: TGTGCCAGCAGCGAGATTGGGAATCAGCCCCAGCATTTT. Its protein product is CASSEIGNQPQHF.

This clonotype appeared a few times. The chain couples TRBV7-9 to TRBJ1-6; maybe TRBD1 (5 bases). V was clipped by 5 bases and J by 1 base, with 12 bases between them. CDR3 length: 16 residues. From germline, CDR1 is SEHNR and CDR2 FQNEAQ (reference sequence). CDR3 residues: CASSDRTGSYNSPLHF. The CDR3 DNA reads TGTGCCAGCAGCGACAGAACAGGTTCCTATAATTCACCCCTCCACTTT.

This clonotype has only a few counts. This chain uses TRBV28 with TRBJ2-1; tentatively, D is TRBD2 (7 bases). The CDR3 sequence is 16 residues long. V was cut by 5 bases and J by 4 bases, with 18 bases left in between. Germline CDR1 MDHEN, CDR2 SYDVKM. CDR3 loop: CASSMMGGAIYNEQFF. In DNA, the CDR3 is TGTGCCAGCAGTATGATGGGGGGGGCCATTTACAATGAGCAGTTCTTC.

This sequence joins TRBV19 and TRBJ2-5, with TRBD1 as a possible D gene (6 bases). The CDR3 spans 14 residues. Germline assignment: CDR1 LNHDA and CDR2 SQIVND (reference sequence). Between the trimmed V and J ends, which lost 3 bases and 1 base, there was a span of 9 bases. CDR3 sequence: CASSIGTFQETQYF. The CDR3 coding sequence is TGTGCCAGTAGTATCGGGACATTCCAAGAGACCCAGTACTTC. The entire variable domain, with the rest obtained from reference TRBV19 and TRBJ2-5, is as follows: DGGITQSPKYLFRKEGQNVTLSCEQNLNHDAMYWYRQDPGQGLRLIYYSQIVNDFQKGDIAEGYSVSREKKESFPLTVTSAQKNPTAFYLCASSIGTFQETQYFGPGTRLLVL.

The chain has TRBV2 and TRBJ1-2, with unresolved D. Germline V gene data show CDR1 as SNHLY and CDR2 as FYNNEI. V was trimmed by 3 bases and J by 8 bases, leaving 13 bases between them. This CDR3 comprises 13 residues. CDR3 nucleotide sequence: TGTGCCAGCAGTGAGGACCCTCCCTGGGGCTACACCTTC. It translates to CASSEDPPWGYTF.

The V and J genes are TRBV20-1 and TRBJ1-4, with a tentative D call TRBD1 (5 bases). CDR3 length: 12 amino acids. Germline assignment: CDR1 DFQATT and CDR2 SNEGSKA (reference sequence). V was shortened by 3 bases and J by 8 bases, with 10 bases between the two germline ends. The CDR3 coding sequence is TGCAGTGCTAGTTGGGGGGGGGAAAAACTGTTTTTT. Its translation: CSASWGGEKLFF.

This clonotype has more than one count but fewer than ten. The chain carries TRBV5-1 and TRBJ2-2; TRBD2 might be the D (5 bases). This CDR3 spans 15 amino acids. Trimming removed 2 bases at V and 4 bases at J, with 12 bases between. CDR1 SGHRS and CDR2 YFSETQ come from the germline V gene. CDR3 in amino acids: CASSFGLSGTGELFF. The DNA for the CDR3 is TGCGCCAGCAGCTTTGGACTCTCGGGCACCGGGGAGCTGTTTTTT.

The chain uses TRBV29-1 and TRBJ1-1, with D maybe TRBD1 (5 bases). V dropped 5 bases and J dropped 4 bases, with 17 bases sitting between them. Per the germline V gene, CDR1 is SQVTM and CDR2 is ANQGSEA. The CDR3 covers 14 residues. For the CDR3, the DNA is TGCAGCGTTAACCCCAGGGACTCCAGCACTGAAGCTTTCTTT. Translation gives CSVNPRDSSTEAFF.

V and J are TRBV6-5 and TRBJ2-7; 7 bases match TRBD2. J was trimmed by 4 bases and V by 6 bases; bases with no gene match: 15. Germline V CDR1 and CDR2: MNHEY, SVGAGI. This CDR3 contains 16 residues. The CDR3 region has the DNA TGTGCCAGCAGCCCCAATGGCGCGGGGGTAGTATACGAGCAGTACTTC. Encoded protein: CASSPNGAGVVYEQYF.

This clonotype has ten or more counts. This chain links TRBV20-1 with TRBJ1-5; D possibly corresponds to TRBD1 (5 bases). The CDR3 is 13 residues long. Per the germline V gene, CDR1 is DFQATT and CDR2 is SNEGSKA (reference sequence). The ends were cut back, 4 bases at V and 1 base at J, with 8 bases in the middle. Written as DNA, the CDR3 is TGCAGTGCTATTGGGGCGAGCAATCAGCCCCAGCATTTT. Protein product: CSAIGASNQPQHF.

This clonotype has at least ten counts. The chain links TRBV6-5 to TRBJ1-2; 8 nucleotides agree with TRBD1. The CDR3 is made up of 13 amino acids. The germline V gene encodes CDR1 MNHEY and CDR2 SVGAGI. The ends lost 0 bases at V and 7 bases at J; junction bases unmatched: 1. The CDR3 DNA reads TGTGCCAGCAGTTACTCCGACAGGGGTGGCTACACCTTC. It yields the protein CASSYSDRGGYTF.

This clonotype was seen many times. The chain carries TRBV5-1 and TRBJ1-5; D not certain. V was shortened by 5 bases and J by 0 bases, with 18 bases between the two germline ends. The CDR3 length is 17 residues. Per the germline V gene, CDR1 is SGHRS and CDR2 is YFSETQ. The CDR3 DNA reads TGCGCCAGCAGATTCCGGGGAGGGCACCTTAGCAATCAGCCCCAGCATTTT. Translation: CASRFRGGHLSNQPQHF.

This clonotype was seen ten or more times. The gene calls are TRBV6-1 and TRBJ2-7; 8 nucleotides agree with TRBD1. Unmatched junction bases numbered 4, after V lost 2 bases and J lost 4 bases. Germline CDR1 and CDR2: MNHNS and SASEGT. The CDR3 has 14 residues. The CDR3 DNA sequence: TGTGCCAGCAGTGAACCGACAGGGGTTTACGAGCAGTACTTC. It translates to CASSEPTGVYEQYF.

This clonotype has more than one count but fewer than ten. The rearrangement uses TRBV24-1 and TRBJ2-5; D remains unclear. Deletions cut 9 bases from V and 2 bases from J, with 21 bases between. The germline V gene encodes CDR1 KGHDR and CDR2 SFDVKD. This CDR3 comprises 16 residues. The CDR3 loop is CATPNPSRDRQETQYF. The CDR3 nucleotides are TGTGCCACCCCAAACCCAAGCAGAGACCGACAAGAGACCCAGTACTTC.

This clonotype was detected only a few times. V gene TRBV7-2 combines with J gene TRBJ2-1, with TRBD1 identical over 8 bases. Germline values: CDR1 SGHTA, CDR2 FQGNSA. V lost 5 bases and J lost 14; bases outside the gene matches: 8. The CDR3 covers 12 residues. The chain's CDR3 is CASSPGDRREFF. The CDR3, as DNA: TGTGCCAGCAGCCCGGGGGACAGGAGGGAGTTCTTC.

This clonotype was recorded many times. The CDR3 reads CASSPLSSYNEQFF. CDR3 nucleotides: TGTGCCAGCAGCCCTCTCAGCTCCTACAATGAGCAGTTCTTC. V is TRBV3-1 and J is TRBJ2-1; D gene uncertain. This CDR3 is 14 amino acids long. From germline, CDR1 is LGHDT and CDR2 YNNKEL (reference sequence). Trimming shortened V by 4 bases and J by 0 bases, and 7 bases separated the two germline ends.

This clonotype has only a few counts. Here the CDR3 DNA reads TGTGCCATCTCCGGGACAGGAGACGAGCAGTACGTC. Translated, it gives CAISGTGDEQYV. This rearrangement joins TRBV10-3 to TRBJ2-7, with 8 bases aligning to TRBD1. Germline CDR1 and CDR2: ENHRY and SYGVKD. The V gene end was trimmed by 8 bases and the J gene end by 5 bases; junction bases not matched to a gene: 5. This CDR3 spans 12 amino acids.

This clonotype was recorded at least ten times. The rearrangement links TRBV29-1 to TRBJ2-5; D not certain. Deletions cut 5 bases from V and 5 bases from J, with 6 bases between. This CDR3 comprises 10 residues. Per germline, CDR1 SQVTM and CDR2 ANQGSEA. CDR3 amino acids: CSVPRETQYF. CDR3 sequence (DNA): TGCAGCGTTCCCCGTGAGACCCAGTACTTC.

The chain couples TRBV4-1 to TRBJ1-1; unclear D gene. Germline assignment: CDR1 MGHRA and CDR2 YSYEKL. V lost 3 bases to trimming and J lost 0 bases, with 8 bases between them. The CDR3 is 14 amino acids. For the CDR3, the DNA is TGCGCCAGCAGCCAGTTATCAGTGAACACTGAAGCTTTCTTT. This codes for CASSQLSVNTEAFF.

This clonotype occurred many times. The chain couples TRBV10-3 to TRBJ1-1, with TRBD1 identical over 10 bases. The CDR3 covers 14 residues. Germline CDR1 and CDR2: ENHRY and SYGVKD. J gave up 6 bases and V 3 bases, and 4 bases lay outside the gene matches. CDR3 in DNA: TGTGCCATCAGTGACCCGACAGGGGGCTCTGAAGCTTTCTTT. Translation: CAISDPTGGSEAFF.

This clonotype was counted a few times. CDR3 DNA sequence: TGTGCCATCAGTGATCCCACTAGCGGGGGCAGCTTTTGGGACGTTGAAGAGACCCAGTACTTC. Encoded protein: CAISDPTSGGSFWDVEETQYF. The chain is built from TRBV10-3 and TRBJ2-5; TRBD2 aligns across 11 bases. Germline-derived CDR1 and CDR2 are ENHRY and SYGVKD. CDR3 length: 21 amino acids. Trimming took 3 bases from V and 3 from J; bases not matched to a gene: 21.

The table lists this clonotype with a few counts. This chain links TRBV21-1 with TRBJ2-7; the table assigns TRBD1, which was not confirmed against the DNA. TRBV21-1 counts as a pseudogene. This CDR3 has 15 residues. CDR3 region: CASSKPLIQGSEQYV. For the CDR3, the DNA is TGTGCCAGCAGCAAACCTTTAATACAGGGGAGCGAGCAGTACGTC.

This clonotype was seen at least ten times. This chain uses TRBV20-1 with TRBJ2-7; D may be TRBD1 (6 bases). Germline V lookup: CDR1 DFQATT, CDR2 SNEGSKA (reference sequence). The CDR3 consists of 14 residues. DNA for the CDR3: TGCAGACAAACCTCCACAGGGAAACACTACGAGCAGTACTTC. This codes for CRQTSTGKHYEQYF.

The chain recombines TRBV7-3 with TRBJ1-2, with 9 bases fitting TRBD1. Germline V CDR1 and CDR2: SGHTA, FQGTGA. The ends lost 4 bases at V and 7 bases at J; junction bases unmatched: 4. This CDR3 has 13 amino acids. Here the CDR3 reads CASSSDRGGGYTF. In DNA, the CDR3 is TGTGCCAGCAGCTCGGACAGGGGTGGTGGCTACACCTTC.

This clonotype was found many times. The chain has TRBV4-1 and TRBJ1-2, with no clear D. The germline V gene has CDR1 MGHRA and CDR2 YSYEKL. The CDR3 is made up of 12 amino acids. Trimming took off 4 bases at V and 4 bases at J, with 7 bases between the two ends. DNA for the CDR3: TGCGCCAGCAGCCGAGCCCCCTATGGCTACACCTTC. Protein product: CASSRAPYGYTF.

This clonotype has just a few counts. The chain links TRBV5-1 to TRBJ2-1; unclear D gene. Trimming removed 3 bases from V and 0 bases from J, with 10 bases in between. The CDR3 runs 15 residues. Per the germline V gene, CDR1 is SGHRS and CDR2 is YFSETQ. CDR3 amino acids: CASSSVSSSYNEQFF. The CDR3 DNA reads TGCGCCAGCAGCTCGGTCTCGAGCTCCTACAATGAGCAGTTCTTC.